The rows below give T cell receptor beta chains drawn from one sample of a study of T cell responses to AZD1222 COVID-19 vaccine. Using immunoSEQ multiplex PCR, the repertoire was profiled, and TCRdb retains in-frame clones only, with some absent. The table has 200,000 to 300,000 clones, more than 80% seen once. The sequencing here drew on peripheral blood, taken on day 0 of AZD1222 vaccination. The receptors stem from an adult in good health. Each CDR3 is given with its conserved first and last residue. D genes are given only for firm matches. A clone size is listed for some rows: how often the clone was seen (once, few, many), or a class if it is expanded.

DNA,CDR3,V,J,D,size
TGTGCCAGCAGCTTATTGGGATGGTTAGCGGGTCAACAAGAGACCCAGTACTTC,CASSLLGWLAGQQETQYF,TRBV7-9,TRBJ2-5,TRBD2,once
TGTGCCAGCAGCTTGAGGAGGGCAGCGGTCTATAATTCACCCCTCCACTTT,CASSLRRAAVYNSPLHF,TRBV5-4,TRBJ1-6,-,-
TGTGCCAGCAGCCAGGACAGTCTGAACACTGAAGCTTTCTTT,CASSQDSLNTEAFF,TRBV14,TRBJ1-1,-,-
TGTGCCAGCAGTTTCGGCCGGGAGCAGTACTTC,CASSFGREQYF,TRBV27,TRBJ2-7,-,-
TGTGCCAGCAGCTTGGCAGGGGGCGGCTACAATGAGCAGTTCTTC,CASSLAGGGYNEQFF,TRBV5-4,TRBJ2-1,TRBD1,-
TGTGCCAGCGGCGGAGTTAGCACAGATACGCAGTATTTT,CASGGVSTDTQYF,TRBV2,TRBJ2-3,-,-
TGTGCCAGTAGTATTGGGGGCCGGTGGGAAAAACTGTTTTTT,CASSIGGRWEKLFF,TRBV19,TRBJ1-4,-,-
TGTGCCAGCAGTGGACAGATAAACTATGGCTACACCTTC,CASSGQINYGYTF,TRBV2,TRBJ1-2,-,-
TGTGCCAGCAGTTTTCGTCGGACAGGGGAGTCTGAAGCTTTCTTT,CASSFRRTGESEAFF,TRBV6-5,TRBJ1-1,TRBD1,-
TGTGCCAGCAGTTTCGGGGCGGGCACTGAAGCTTTCTTT,CASSFGAGTEAFF,TRBV27,TRBJ1-1,-,-
TGTGCCAGCAGCCAAGCTGACAGGACATACTTC,CASSQADRTYF,TRBV3-1/TRBV3-2,TRBJ1-2,-,-
TGTGCCAGCAGTTGGTCCAGCGGGGGGAGTGATGAGCAGTTCTTC,CASSWSSGGSDEQFF,TRBV2,TRBJ2-1,TRBD2,-
TGTGCCAGTAGTATGCGGGGAGTCCCTAGACACAATGAGCAGTTCTTC,CASSMRGVPRHNEQFF,TRBV19,TRBJ2-1,-,-
TGTGCCAGCAGCTTTGGGGGGGAGTCGAGAGCTTTCTTT,CASSFGGESRAFF,TRBV7-9,TRBJ1-1,-,-
TGCGCCAGCAGTTCACCGAACACTGAAGCTTTCTTT,CASSSPNTEAFF,TRBV5-1,TRBJ1-1,-,-
TGTGCCAGCAGCCAAGAGCTAGTCGGCAAAAACATTCAGTACTTC,CASSQELVGKNIQYF,TRBV3-1/TRBV3-2,TRBJ2-4,-,-
TGTGCCAGCAGTCAAAGTGGGGGGGCCCGGCAGCCCCAGCATTTT,CASSQSGGARQPQHF,TRBV2,TRBJ1-5,-,-
TGTGCCAGCAGCTACACAGGGGGCGCCTACAATGAGCAGTTCTTC,CASSYTGGAYNEQFF,TRBV7-6,TRBJ2-1,TRBD1,-
TGCGCCAGCAGCCGTGGACTAGCGGGTGTAGCCTACCAAGAGACCCAGTACTTC,CASSRGLAGVAYQETQYF,TRBV5-1,TRBJ2-5,TRBD2,-
TGTGCCAGCAGCGGGGACGGCGCAACTAATGAAAAACTGTTTTTT,CASSGDGATNEKLFF,TRBV6-4,TRBJ1-4,-,-
TGTGCCAGCTCACCACTTATTAGCGCCTCCAATGAGCAGTTCTTC,CASSPLISASNEQFF,TRBV18,TRBJ2-1,-,-
TGCGCCAGCAGCTTGGCCAGCGGGAACACTGAAGCTTTCTTT,CASSLASGNTEAFF,TRBV5-1,TRBJ1-1,-,-